The following is a T cell receptor beta chain sequence with its context. This sample was included in a study of blood T cell repertoires in COVID-19. Study context: In each case, the material was cDNA or gDNA derived from T cells, B-cell-depleted T cells, or PBMCs.

The ends were cut back, 2 bases at V and 5 bases at J, with 16 bases in the middle. In germline, CDR1 is SGDLS, CDR2 YYNGEE. This CDR3 has 15 amino acids. Original handling: Amplifying reference gene primers gave estimates of nucleated cell counts. The assay was immunoSEQ multiplex PCR, and TCRdb's table has in-frame clones only and misses some. The D gene and trimming were derived from the DNA, and the V and J assignments and clone size from that table. This table holds some 80,000 clones, 70% to 90% found once. The rearrangement links TRBV9 to TRBJ2-5; D gene unclear. This sequence was found in a human donor in a cohort sampled during active COVID-19. The sequenced material came from peripheral blood. This chain's CDR3 is CASSVTTGSLETQYF. The CDR3 DNA is TGTGCCAGCAGCGTCACTACTGGGTCCTTGGAGACCCAGTACTTC.